This T cell receptor (beta chain) is from a study of blood T cell repertoires in COVID-19. Across the whole study: Specimens from acute and convalescent COVID-19 originated in the United States, Italy and Spain. Sources were T cells, B-cell-depleted T cells, or PBMCs; the material itself was cDNA or gDNA.

V dropped 2 bases and J dropped 6; count of bases not matched to a gene: 1. There are 14 residues in the CDR3. The germline V gene has CDR1 SGDLS and CDR2 YYNGEE. Authors' methods: Estimated nucleated cell counts came from reference gene primer amplification. Clones were read by immunoSEQ multiplex PCR, and TCRdb kept only the in-frame ones, dropping some. V, J and clone size are those of that table, while D and trimming were read from the DNA. Of more than 250,000 clones detected, about 86% appear once; the ten largest clones hold about 1.2%. This clone was seen a handful of times. Other DNA sequences from this sample encode an identical CDR3 as well.

Specimen: peripheral blood. The sequence derives from a woman between 45 and 60 years old with acute or convalescent COVID-19. J is TRBJ2-1 and V is TRBV9; TRBD2 aligns across 11 bases. CDR3 nucleotides: TGTGCCAGCAGCGTTACTAGCGGGAGCAATGAGCAGTTCTTC. It yields the protein CASSVTSGSNEQFF.